These 11 T cell receptor beta chains share one sample of origin, sequenced in a study of glioma-infiltrating T cells after dendritic cell vaccination. Profiling relied on immunoSEQ multiplex PCR, and the TCRdb table lists in-frame clones only, not all of them. This sample has tens of thousands of clones; around four fifths occur once, and the top ten carry 9.2%. Here the sequenced sample was blood, taken before dendritic cell vaccination. These TCRs come from a human donor with glioblastoma.

This chain links TRBV10-3 with TRBJ2-5, with D perhaps matching TRBD2 (5 bases). From germline, CDR1 is ENHRY and CDR2 SYGVKD. The CDR3 has 13 amino acids. The V gene lost 4 bases and the J gene lost 5 bases, with 11 bases spanning the gap. This chain's CDR3 is CAISVVRGETQYF. CDR3 sequence (DNA): TGTGCCATCAGTGTTGTGAGAGGGGAGACCCAGTACTTC.

V is TRBV4-1 and J is TRBJ1-1; a weak D match, TRBD1 (5 bases). The CDR3 has 14 residues. CDR1 MGHRA and CDR2 YSYEKL come from the germline V gene. Trimming stripped 6 bases from V and 4 bases from J, with 15 bases between. As DNA, the CDR3 is TGCGCCAGCAGTTACAGGAAAGGCGGCACTGAAGCTTTCTTT. Translation gives CASSYRKGGTEAFF.

The chain couples TRBV7-2 to TRBJ2-5; 9 positions agree with TRBD1. CDR3 size: 16 residues. Germline V CDR1 and CDR2: SGHTA, FQGNSA. With V trimmed by 2 bases and J by 4 bases, 8 bases remained unmatched. CDR3 DNA: TGTGCCAGCAGCTTAACTCAGGGACAGGGAGGAGAGACCCAGTACTTC. Protein product: CASSLTQGQGGETQYF.

The chain links TRBV18 to TRBJ1-6; D might be TRBD1 (5 bases). V was trimmed by 0 bases and J by 5 bases, leaving 11 bases between them. The CDR3 loop spans 16 amino acids. Germline V gives CDR1 KGHSH, CDR2 LQKENI. The CDR3, as DNA: TGTGCCAGCTCACCACCGGGACTAACCCATAATTCACCCCTCCACTTT. Translating it yields CASSPPGLTHNSPLHF. Using reference TRBV18 and TRBJ1-6 for the parts outside the CDR3, the full variable domain is NAGVMQNPRHLVRRRGQEARLRCSPMKGHSHVYWYRQLPEEGLKFMVYLQKENIIDESGMPKERFSAEFPKEGPSILRIQQVVRGDSAAYFCASSPPGLTHNSPLHFGNGTRLTVT.

This chain connects TRBV6-4 to TRBJ1-5; TRBD1 matches at 8 bases. Germline V lookup: CDR1 MRHNA, CDR2 SNTAGT. The CDR3 spans 15 residues. Losses at the gene ends were 3 bases for V and 7 bases for J; bases not matched to a gene: 8. The CDR3 bases are TGTGCCAGCAGTGAGGTGTGGACAGGGACGCAGCCCCAGCATTTT. Protein sequence: CASSEVWTGTQPQHF.

The rearrangement joins TRBV10-1 to TRBJ1-1; D is unclear. The CDR3 is 14 residues long. Trimming cost V 4 bases and J 5 bases, with 14 bases left between them. From germline, CDR1 is WNHNN and CDR2 SYGVQD (reference sequence). The CDR3 sequence: CASSVQRVDTEAFF. CDR3 nucleotides: TGCGCCAGCAGTGTTCAGAGGGTAGATACTGAAGCTTTCTTT.

The chain combines TRBV5-1 with TRBJ1-5, with 7 positions matching TRBD1. Germline V gene sequence: CDR1 SGHRS, CDR2 YFSETQ. This CDR3 comprises 17 residues. Trimming took 4 bases from V and 4 from J; bases not matched to a gene: 14. The CDR3 nucleotides are TGCGCCAGCAGCGTGGAGGGACAGCGGGAGGGGAATCAGCCCCAGCATTTT. Protein: CASSVEGQREGNQPQHF.

This chain links TRBV5-1 with TRBJ2-7; TRBD1 agrees at 10 bases. CDR1 and CDR2 from the germline V gene are SGHRS and YFSETQ. V was pared by 4 bases and J by 3 bases, with 7 bases of the junction left unmatched. CDR3 length: 15 residues. The DNA of the CDR3 is TGCGCCAGCAGCATAGGACAGGGGGTGGACTACGAGCAGTACTTC. It yields the protein CASSIGQGVDYEQYF. Using reference TRBV5-1 and TRBJ2-7 for the parts outside the CDR3, the full variable domain is KAGVTQTPRYLIKTRGQQVTLSCSPISGHRSVSWYQQTPGQGLQFLFEYFSETQRNKGNFPGRFSGRQFSNSRSEMNVSTLELGDSALYLCASSIGQGVDYEQYFGPGTRLTVT.

The chain links TRBV19 to TRBJ1-2, with D possibly being TRBD1 (6 bases). CDR1 and CDR2 (germline): LNHDA, SQIVND (reference sequence). The ends were cut back, 6 bases at V and 3 bases at J, with 17 bases in the middle. CDR3 size: 15 residues. The CDR3 sequence: CASSFFGGAHYGYTF. The CDR3 nucleotides read TGTGCCAGTAGCTTCTTCGGGGGGGCCCACTATGGCTACACCTTC.

This clone was observed a handful of times. V and J are TRBV11-1 and TRBJ2-7; D is possibly TRBD2 (5 bases). CDR1 and CDR2 from the germline V gene are SGHAT and FQDESV (reference sequence). The CDR3 is 13 residues long. Trimming stripped 2 bases from V and 7 bases from J, with 12 bases between. The CDR3 sequence is CASSLNGVGEQYF. CDR3 nucleotide sequence: TGTGCCAGCAGCTTAAACGGGGTCGGGGAGCAGTACTTC.

V and J are TRBV5-1 and TRBJ2-2; 9 bases are shared with TRBD1. This CDR3 contains 15 residues. Per germline, CDR1 SGHRS and CDR2 YFSETQ. V lost 4 bases and J lost 7; bases outside the gene matches: 8. For the CDR3, the DNA is TGCGCCAGCAGCGCCCGGGACAGGGTTTACGGGGAGCTGTTTTTT. This translates into CASSARDRVYGELFF.